This TCR beta chain was captured by sequencing in a study of blood T cell repertoires in COVID-19. Overall study context: From the United States, Italy and Spain came samples of acute and convalescent COVID-19. Nucleic acid was either cDNA or gDNA, and it came from T cells, B-cell-depleted T cells, or PBMCs.

Seattle patients were enrolled while actively infected and followed longitudinally. TCRdb's table, derived via immunoSEQ multiplex PCR, lists solely in-frame clones and lacks some. The sample lists 350,000 to 450,000 clones; about 86% were seen once. Sequencing was done on a sample of peripheral blood. This TCR was sampled from a woman aged 60-75 years with COVID-19, enrolled during active disease.

CDR3 sequence (DNA): TGTGCCAGCAGCAAAAGGGACAGGGGGGAAGACTACGAGCAGTACTTC. This gives the protein CASSKRDRGEDYEQYF. The chain has TRBV21-1 and TRBJ2-7; the listed D gene, TRBD1, was not tested against the DNA. TRBV21-1 is flagged as a pseudogene. The CDR3 contains 16 residues.